This passage covers 28 T cell receptor beta chains from one sample sequenced in a study of PD-L1 blockade in urothelial cancer. Noted time point: peripheral blood 6 weeks after treatment start. Method: immunoSEQ multiplex PCR; TCRdb's copy keeps in-frame clones and lacks some. This sample has some 110,000 clones, with around 93% found just once. The specimen comprised PBMCs, sampled around atezolizumab (anti-PD-L1) treatment. Receptors were obtained from a man in his sixties with urothelial cancer.

This clone has just one count. J is TRBJ1-2 and V is TRBV30; 7 bases agree with TRBD1. Germline trimming cut 5 bases from V and 10 bases from J; bases unmatched to any gene: 13. Germline CDR1 GTSNPN, CDR2 SVGIG (reference sequence). CDR3 length equals 13 residues. The CDR3 DNA follows: TGTGCCTGGGGCGTCCCTGGACAGGCGAACTACACCTTC. The encoded protein is CAWGVPGQANYTF.

This clone turned up a few times. The gene calls are TRBV12-5 and TRBJ1-2; TRBD1 is a possible D gene (6 bases). Germline assignment: CDR1 LGHNT and CDR2 FRNRAP. Trimming stripped 3 bases from V and 4 bases from J, with 12 bases between. The CDR3 totals 14 residues. CDR3 DNA: TGTGCTAGTGGTTTTACAGGGTCCTCCTATGGCTACACCTTC. Translating gives CASGFTGSSYGYTF.

The CDR3 nucleotides read TGCGCCAGCAGCCAAGTATCCGGGACAGGGGGTGGGAATGAGCAGTTCTTC. It specifies CASSQVSGTGGGNEQFF. V and J are TRBV4-3 and TRBJ2-1; 11 bases map to TRBD1. The V gene's germline CDR1 is LGHNA and CDR2 YSLEER. Trimming cost V 1 base and J 7 bases; bases outside gene matches: 9. CDR3 length: 17 residues.

This chain joins TRBV10-1 and TRBJ2-2; 7 positions match TRBD1. The CDR3 has 15 residues. V was pared by 6 bases and J by 1 base, with 5 bases of the junction left unmatched. CDR1 is WNHNN and CDR2 is SYGVQD in the germline V gene (reference sequence). The CDR3 region is CASRAGTENTGELFF. The CDR3 nucleotides are TGCGCCAGCAGGGCCGGGACAGAGAACACCGGGGAGCTGTTTTTT.

The chain is built from TRBV16 and TRBJ1-1; 7 positions agree with TRBD1. Germline-derived CDR1 and CDR2 are KGHSY and FQNENV. The CDR3 extends over 14 amino acids. The junction had 3 bases not matched to a gene; V was cut back by 4 bases and J by 1 base. The CDR3 DNA follows: TGTGCCAGCAGCCCCCAGGGGGGGAACACTGAAGCTTTCTTT. Protein sequence: CASSPQGGNTEAFF.

The rearrangement uses TRBV12-1 and TRBJ2-2; the DNA was not compared with TRBD2, the D call given in the table. TRBV12-1 is labeled a pseudogene. The CDR3 has 19 residues. CDR3 in amino acids: CASTLNGTSGECVTGELFF. In DNA, the CDR3 is TGTGCCAGCACCCTCAACGGGACTAGCGGGGAGTGTGTCACCGGGGAGCTGTTTTTT.

This clone was recorded once. V is TRBV30 and J is TRBJ1-1; tentatively, D is TRBD1 (5 bases). Per germline, CDR1 GTSNPN and CDR2 SVGIG (reference sequence). The CDR3 totals 11 residues. V was cut by 5 bases and J by 6 bases, with 10 bases left in between. The CDR3: CAWGVGAEAFF. The CDR3 bases are TGTGCCTGGGGCGTAGGGGCTGAAGCTTTCTTT.

This sequence joins TRBV30 and TRBJ2-3, with 9 bases that match TRBD2. The trim removed 0 bases at V and 6 bases at J, leaving 7 bases unmatched. Germline V gene data show CDR1 as GTSNPN and CDR2 as SVGIG (reference sequence). The CDR3 is made up of 15 amino acids. In DNA, the CDR3 is TGTGCCTGGAGTGTACTGAAGCGGGGGGCCGATACGCAGTATTTT. Amino acids: CAWSVLKRGADTQYF.

CDR3 sequence (DNA): TGCGCCAGCAGCCGAGTCCGGGGGGGCGGGTACGAGCAGTACTTC. Protein: CASSRVRGGGYEQYF. V is TRBV5-1 and J is TRBJ2-7, with 8 bases identical to TRBD2. Per germline, CDR1 SGHRS and CDR2 YFSETQ. The CDR3 contains 15 residues. The J segment lost 4 bases and the V segment lost 4 bases, leaving 10 bases of the junction unmatched.

This rearrangement joins TRBV7-3 to TRBJ2-2; no definite D call. Germline-derived CDR1 and CDR2 are SGHTA and FQGTGA. Trimming stripped 5 bases from V and 6 bases from J, with 13 bases between. The CDR3 spans 14 residues. The CDR3 coding sequence is TGTGCCAGCAGCCTACTTAAATCATCCGGGGAGCTGTTTTTT. Translation gives CASSLLKSSGELFF.

V gene TRBV7-2 combines with J gene TRBJ1-2; D gene ambiguous. The germline gives CDR1 SGHTA, CDR2 FQGNSA. Trimming stripped 5 bases from V and 0 bases from J, with 13 bases between. This CDR3 has 15 residues. This CDR3 reads CASSTAVGTNYGYTF. DNA of the CDR3: TGTGCCAGCAGCACAGCGGTGGGCACTAACTATGGCTACACCTTC.

The J gene is TRBJ2-7, the V gene TRBV7-9, with 10 bases lining up with TRBD2. V trimming: 6 bases; J trimming: 3 bases; junction bases outside the gene matches: 2. Germline CDR1 is SEHNR and CDR2 is FQNEAQ (reference sequence). This CDR3 has 13 residues. The CDR3 loop is CASRSSGGYEQYF. The CDR3 DNA reads as TGTGCCAGCAGGTCTAGCGGGGGCTACGAGCAGTACTTC.

The rearrangement links TRBV4-3 to TRBJ2-5, with TRBD2 as a possible D gene (7 bases). Per the germline V gene, CDR1 is LGHNA and CDR2 is YSLEER. The V gene lost 1 base and the J gene lost 5 bases, with 17 bases spanning the gap. The CDR3 runs 16 residues. The CDR3 region is CASSQVAGAPEETQYF. The CDR3 DNA follows: TGCGCCAGCAGCCAAGTTGCGGGGGCTCCGGAGGAGACCCAGTACTTC.

The J gene is TRBJ1-2, the V gene TRBV14; D ambiguous. The germline V gene encodes CDR1 SGHDN and CDR2 FVKESK. V lost 0 bases and J 0 bases, leaving 11 bases between the germline ends. This CDR3 region has 16 residues. The CDR3 bases are TGTGCCAGCAGCCAAGATCTCCGGGGAGCTAACTATGGCTACACCTTC. This gives the protein CASSQDLRGANYGYTF.

CDR3 amino acids: CASRRGTGSSYEQYF. As DNA, the CDR3 is TGTGCCAGCAGGCGAGGGACAGGGAGCTCCTACGAGCAGTACTTC. J is TRBJ2-7 and V is TRBV6-5, with TRBD1 identical over 9 bases. Germline trimming cut 6 bases from V and 0 bases from J; bases unmatched to any gene: 6. This CDR3 contains 15 residues. Germline CDR1 and CDR2: MNHEY and SVGAGI.

The J gene is TRBJ2-1, the V gene TRBV6-5, with D possibly matching TRBD1 (5 bases). V was trimmed by 4 bases and J by 0 bases, leaving 13 bases between them. The CDR3 spans 16 residues. The germline V gene encodes CDR1 MNHEY and CDR2 SVGAGI. CDR3 amino acids: CASSSTGASSYNEQFF. CDR3 in DNA: TGTGCCAGCAGTTCCACAGGCGCGAGCTCCTACAATGAGCAGTTCTTC.

The chain couples TRBV4-2 to TRBJ2-3; tentatively, D is TRBD2 (5 bases). Trimming left V 4 bases short and J 0 bases short, with 17 bases between. The CDR3 contains 17 residues. Per the germline V gene, CDR1 is LGHNA and CDR2 is YNFKEQ. The CDR3 loop reads CASSPGGYGESTDTQYF. The CDR3 nucleotides are TGTGCCAGCAGCCCAGGAGGCTATGGGGAAAGCACAGATACGCAGTATTTT.

CDR3 coding DNA: TGTGCCAGCAGAGCAACGGGGGAGACCCAGTACTTC. Translation gives CASRATGETQYF. The chain carries TRBV7-2 and TRBJ2-5; perhaps TRBD2 as D (5 bases). CDR1 and CDR2 (germline): SGHTA, FQGNSA. CDR3 size: 12 residues. The germline V and J ends were trimmed by 6 bases and 5 bases, with 10 bases remaining between them.

V gene TRBV7-2 combines with J gene TRBJ2-1; 7 bases are shared with TRBD1. CDR3 length: 15 amino acids. Germline assignment: CDR1 SGHTA and CDR2 FQGNSA. V shed 3 bases and J 4 bases; nucleotides not matched to a gene: 6. This CDR3 reads CASSLPGGMYNEQFF. CDR3 sequence (DNA): TGTGCCAGCAGCTTGCCAGGGGGTATGTACAATGAGCAGTTCTTC.

Written as DNA, the CDR3 is TGTGCCAGAGGTGGCAGGGAGGGAGAGACCCAGTACTTC. Its translation: CARGGREGETQYF. The chain links TRBV6-4 to TRBJ2-5, with TRBD2 matching over 7 bases. CDR1 MRHNA and CDR2 SNTAGT come from the germline V gene. Trimming cost V 9 bases and J 4 bases; bases outside gene matches: 8. CDR3 length: 13 amino acids.

The chain is built from TRBV5-1 and TRBJ2-7; TRBD1 matches 8 bases. J lost 3 bases, V lost 5 bases, and 7 bases had no gene match. Germline CDR1 SGHRS, CDR2 YFSETQ. There are 14 residues in the CDR3. The CDR3 spells CASRGGQENYEQYF. CDR3 coding DNA: TGCGCCAGCAGGGGGGGACAGGAGAACTACGAGCAGTACTTC.

V is TRBV5-1 and J is TRBJ2-5; 15 bases are a match to TRBD2. CDR1 is SGHRS, CDR2 YFSETQ, per germline. The CDR3 is made up of 16 amino acids. Trimming cost V 1 base and J 6 bases; bases outside gene matches: 4. The DNA for the CDR3 is TGCGCCAGCAGCTTGCTGGGACTAGCGGGGGGACAGACCCAGTACTTC. Translation gives CASSLLGLAGGQTQYF.

The chain joins TRBV18 to TRBJ2-3; D is unclear. With 2 bases removed from V and 3 bases from J, the gap between germline ends came to 6 bases. Germline V CDR1 and CDR2: KGHSH, LQKENI. The CDR3 sequence is 13 residues long. The CDR3 nucleotides read TGTGCCAGCTCACCAGGGCTAACAGATACGCAGTATTTT. It encodes CASSPGLTDTQYF.

The chain combines TRBV19 with TRBJ1-3, with 10 bases aligning to TRBD1. CDR3 length: 15 amino acids. The germline V gene has CDR1 LNHDA and CDR2 SQIVND (reference sequence). After removal of 9 bases from V and 2 bases from J, the junction contained 7 bases not matched to a gene. Written as DNA, the CDR3 is TGTGCCAGCAAAAAGGACAGGGGGACTGGAAACACCATATATTTT. Protein: CASKKDRGTGNTIYF.

This clone was seen once. The rearrangement uses TRBV5-6 and TRBJ2-7, with TRBD1 as a possible D gene (5 bases). Germline loops: CDR1 SGHDT, CDR2 YYEEEE. The ends were cut back, 8 bases at V and 7 bases at J, with 13 bases in the middle. The CDR3 covers 11 residues. CDR3: CASAAGFEQYF. The CDR3 DNA reads TGTGCCAGTGCCGCAGGGTTTGAGCAGTACTTC.

The chain couples TRBV25-1 to TRBJ1-5; 7 bases line up with TRBD1. Germline V gene sequence: CDR1 MGHDK, CDR2 SYGVNS. This CDR3 spans 13 amino acids. V lost 7 bases to trimming and J lost 4 bases; unmatched junction nucleotides: 4. The CDR3 reads CASTTGANQPQHF. CDR3 DNA: TGTGCCAGCACTACAGGGGCGAATCAGCCCCAGCATTTT.

V usage is TRBV7-6 and J usage is TRBJ2-5, with D possibly being TRBD2 (5 bases). CDR1 SGHVS and CDR2 FNYEAQ come from the germline V gene. The CDR3 contains 17 residues. The germline V and J ends were trimmed by 0 bases and 4 bases, with 18 bases remaining between them. CDR3 DNA sequence: TGTGCCAGCAGCTTAGCGCGTTCCGGACTGAATACAGAGACCCAGTACTTC. This translates into CASSLARSGLNTETQYF.

V is TRBV11-2 and J is TRBJ2-7; tentative D call: TRBD2 (6 bases). V lost 6 bases and J lost 0, with 15 bases in between. The CDR3 has 15 amino acids. Germline V gives CDR1 SGHAT, CDR2 FQNNGV. Written as DNA, the CDR3 is TGTGCCAGCAGAAAGGCGGGGACCCGCTCCTACGAGCAGTACTTC. Translated: CASRKAGTRSYEQYF.